This TCR beta chain comes out of a study of PD-1 blockade in classical Hodgkin lymphoma. Time point described: cycle 4 day 1 (C4D1), after more than five weeks of nivolumab. All the patients suffered relapse after autologous stem cell transplantation, and brentuximab vedotin exposure differed. Negative selection with magnetic separation was used to purify CD4+ T cells from thawed PBMCs. Here immunoSEQ multiplex PCR was the method, and the copy in TCRdb shows in-frame clones only, minus some. The table lists roughly 30,000 clones, under 90% of them singletons. CDR1 and CDR2 (germline): SGDLS, YYNGEE. The trim removed 2 bases at V and 5 bases at J, leaving 6 bases unmatched. The CDR3 is made up of 14 amino acids.

The TCR comes from a human donor with classical Hodgkin lymphoma. Sample: CD4+ T cells from blood, taken before the fourth cycle of nivolumab. The chain recombines TRBV9 with TRBJ1-1; 7 bases match TRBD1. In DNA form, the CDR3 reads TGTGCCAGCAGCGTGGTTCAGGGGGGGACTGAAGCTTTCTTT. This codes for CASSVVQGGTEAFF.